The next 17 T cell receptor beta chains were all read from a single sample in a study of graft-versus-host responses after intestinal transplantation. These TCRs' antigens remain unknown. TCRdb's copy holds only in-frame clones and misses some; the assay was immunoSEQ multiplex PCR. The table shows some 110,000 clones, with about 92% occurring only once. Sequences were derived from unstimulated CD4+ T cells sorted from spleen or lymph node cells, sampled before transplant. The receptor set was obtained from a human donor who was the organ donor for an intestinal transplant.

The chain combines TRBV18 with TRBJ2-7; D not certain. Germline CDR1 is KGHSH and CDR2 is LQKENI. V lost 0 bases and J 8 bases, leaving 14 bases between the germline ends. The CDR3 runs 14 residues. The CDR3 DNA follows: TGTGCCAGCTCACCACCGAGTAGGAGAACACAGCAGTACTTC. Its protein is CASSPPSRRTQQYF.

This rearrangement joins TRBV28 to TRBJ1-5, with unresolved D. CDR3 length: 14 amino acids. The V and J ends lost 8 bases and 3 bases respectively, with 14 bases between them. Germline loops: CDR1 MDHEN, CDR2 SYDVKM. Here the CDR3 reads CASHIGQFNQPQHF. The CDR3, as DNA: TGTGCCAGCCATATCGGGCAGTTCAATCAGCCCCAGCATTTT.

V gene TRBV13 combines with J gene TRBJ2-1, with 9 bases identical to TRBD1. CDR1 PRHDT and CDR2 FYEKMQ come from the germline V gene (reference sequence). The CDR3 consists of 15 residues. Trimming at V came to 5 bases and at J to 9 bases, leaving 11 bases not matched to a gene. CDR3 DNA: TGTGCCAGCAGCCGGCCCGACAGGGGGGAAATTGAGCAGTTCTTC. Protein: CASSRPDRGEIEQFF.

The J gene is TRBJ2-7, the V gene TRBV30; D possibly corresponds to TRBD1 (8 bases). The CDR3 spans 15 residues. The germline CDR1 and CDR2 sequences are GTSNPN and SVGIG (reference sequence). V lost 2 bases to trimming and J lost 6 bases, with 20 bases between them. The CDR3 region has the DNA TGTGCCTGGAGTCCATCCGACAGGGGCGGGGGCGAGCAGTACTTC. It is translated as CAWSPSDRGGGEQYF.

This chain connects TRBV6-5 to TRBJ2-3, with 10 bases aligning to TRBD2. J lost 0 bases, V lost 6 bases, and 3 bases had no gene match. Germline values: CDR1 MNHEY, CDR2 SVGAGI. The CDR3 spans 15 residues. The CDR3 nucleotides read TGTGCCAGCAGACTTAGCGGGAGGAGCACAGATACGCAGTATTTT. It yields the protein CASRLSGRSTDTQYF.

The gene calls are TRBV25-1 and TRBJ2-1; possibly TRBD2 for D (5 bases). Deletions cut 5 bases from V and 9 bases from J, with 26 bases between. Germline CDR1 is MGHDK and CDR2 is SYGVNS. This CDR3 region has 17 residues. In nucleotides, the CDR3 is TGTGCCAGCAGTCCGTGGGAGAGGTCTAACTCTAGTCCTGAGCAGTTCTTC. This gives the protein CASSPWERSNSSPEQFF.

The CDR3 loop reads CASSQVLVWEIFYGYTF. The CDR3 nucleotides read TGTGCCAGCAGCCAAGTCTTGGTATGGGAAATCTTCTATGGCTACACCTTC. The chain employs TRBV14 and TRBJ1-2; no firm D call. This CDR3 comprises 17 residues. V was pared by 1 base and J by 4 bases, with 19 bases between. Germline loops: CDR1 SGHDN, CDR2 FVKESK.

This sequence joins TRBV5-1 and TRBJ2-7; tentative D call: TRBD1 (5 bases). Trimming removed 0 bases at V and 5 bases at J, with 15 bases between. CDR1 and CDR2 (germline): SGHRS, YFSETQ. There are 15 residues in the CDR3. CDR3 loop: CASSLEWAGRDEQYF. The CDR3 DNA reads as TGCGCCAGCAGCTTGGAGTGGGCAGGGCGCGACGAGCAGTACTTC.

DNA for the CDR3: TGTGCCAGCAGCTCAAGGACGTCAGACTCTGGAAACACCATATATTTT. This translates into CASSSRTSDSGNTIYF. The V call is TRBV7-9, the J call TRBJ1-3; no firm D call. The CDR3 totals 16 residues. V shed 4 bases and J shed 0 bases, with 13 bases lying between them. Germline CDR1 SEHNR, CDR2 FQNEAQ (reference sequence).

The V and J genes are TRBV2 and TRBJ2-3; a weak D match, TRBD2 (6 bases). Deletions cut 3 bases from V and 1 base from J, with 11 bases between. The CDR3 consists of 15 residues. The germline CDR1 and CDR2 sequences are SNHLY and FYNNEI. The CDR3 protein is CASSDNPGGTDTQYF. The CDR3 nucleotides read TGTGCCAGCAGTGATAACCCGGGGGGCACAGATACGCAGTATTTT.

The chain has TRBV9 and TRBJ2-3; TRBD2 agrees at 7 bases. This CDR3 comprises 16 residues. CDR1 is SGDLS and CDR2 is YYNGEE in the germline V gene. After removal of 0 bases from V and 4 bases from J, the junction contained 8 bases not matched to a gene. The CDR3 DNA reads TGTGCCAGCAGCGTAGCCTCATGGGGAGGGGCAGATACGCAGTATTTT. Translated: CASSVASWGGADTQYF. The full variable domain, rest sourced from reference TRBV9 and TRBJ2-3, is DSGVTQTPKHLITATGQRVTLRCSPRSGDLSVYWYQQSLDQGLQFLIQYYNGEERAKGNILERFSAQQFPDLHSELNLSSLELGDSALYFCASSVASWGGADTQYFGPGTRLTVL.

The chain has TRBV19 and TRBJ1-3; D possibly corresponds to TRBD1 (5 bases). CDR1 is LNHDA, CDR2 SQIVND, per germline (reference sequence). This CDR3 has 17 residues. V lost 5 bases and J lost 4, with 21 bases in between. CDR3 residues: CASSSNLAGTVGNTIYF. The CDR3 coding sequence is TGTGCCAGTAGTTCCAACCTTGCAGGGACGGTGGGAAACACCATATATTTT.

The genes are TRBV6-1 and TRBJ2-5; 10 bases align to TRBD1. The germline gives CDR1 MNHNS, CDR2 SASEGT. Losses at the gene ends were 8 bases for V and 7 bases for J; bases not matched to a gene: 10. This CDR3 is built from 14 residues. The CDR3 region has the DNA TGTGCCAGCCTCTCGACAGGGGGCATTGGGACCCAGTACTTC. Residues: CASLSTGGIGTQYF.

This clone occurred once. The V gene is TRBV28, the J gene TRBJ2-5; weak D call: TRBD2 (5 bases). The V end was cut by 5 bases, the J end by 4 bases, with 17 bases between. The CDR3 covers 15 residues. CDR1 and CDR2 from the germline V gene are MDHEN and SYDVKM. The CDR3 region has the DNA TGTGCCAGCAGTCCCCGGATATTCGGAGGAGAGACCCAGTACTTC. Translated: CASSPRIFGGETQYF.

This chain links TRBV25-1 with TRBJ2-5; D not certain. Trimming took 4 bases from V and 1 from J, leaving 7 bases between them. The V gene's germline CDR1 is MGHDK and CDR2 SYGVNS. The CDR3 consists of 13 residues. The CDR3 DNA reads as TGTGCCAGCAGTGCGGCATCCCAAGAGACCCAGTACTTC. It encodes CASSAASQETQYF.

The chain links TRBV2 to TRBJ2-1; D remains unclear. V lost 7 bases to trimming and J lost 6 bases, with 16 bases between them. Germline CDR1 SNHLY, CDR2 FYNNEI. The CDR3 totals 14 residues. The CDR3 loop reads CASKLEAPLNEQFF. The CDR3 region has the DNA TGTGCCAGCAAGCTCGAAGCACCCCTCAATGAGCAGTTCTTC.

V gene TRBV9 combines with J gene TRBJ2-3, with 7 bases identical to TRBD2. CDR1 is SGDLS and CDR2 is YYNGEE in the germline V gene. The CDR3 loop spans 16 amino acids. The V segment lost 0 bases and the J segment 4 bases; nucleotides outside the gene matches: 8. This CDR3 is CASSVAGGRGADTQYF. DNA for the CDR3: TGTGCCAGCAGCGTAGCTGGCGGGAGAGGGGCAGATACGCAGTATTTT.